Following are 29 T cell receptor beta chains from one sample sequenced in a study of T-cell reconstitution after alpha-beta-depleted transplantation in children. The TCRbeta library incorporated unique molecular identifiers. TCRdb independently ran MiXCR on the PCR reads; one entry per CDR3 protein. The table records 500,000 or so distinct CDR3 sequences, 32% of them present only once. The material sequenced was PBMCs from the stem cell graft donor, taken from the stem cell graft. The origin of the receptors is a human donor who donated a stem cell graft to a child with aplastic anemia.

Only a few counts were recorded for this clonotype. This chain links TRBV12-3 or TRBV12-4 with TRBJ2-2; the D gene is possibly TRBD2 (6 bases). The CDR3 totals 16 residues. Trimming cost V 7 bases and J 1 base, with 16 bases left between them. The CDR3 reads CASTLPGGRNTGELFF. CDR3 in DNA: TGTGCCAGCACCCTGCCCGGGGGTAGGAACACCGGGGAGCTGTTTTTT.

The genes are TRBV7-2 and TRBJ2-2, with a possible D match to TRBD1 (6 bases). There are 16 residues in the CDR3. Deletions cut 5 bases from V and 5 bases from J, with 18 bases between. The germline V gene has CDR1 SGHTA and CDR2 FQGNSA. CDR3 sequence (DNA): TGTGCCAGCAGCCTTAATGGGGGCGGGTCGACCGGGGAGCTGTTTTTT. This translates into CASSLNGGGSTGELFF. The whole variable domain, filled in from reference TRBV7-2 and TRBJ2-2, reads GAGVSQSPSNKVTEKGKDVELRCDPISGHTALYWYRQSLGQGLEFLIYFQGNSAPDKSGLPSDRFSAERTGGSVSTLTIQRTQQEDSAVYLCASSLNGGGSTGELFFGEGSRLTVL.

The rearrangement joins TRBV20-1 to TRBJ1-2; weak D call: TRBD1 (6 bases). Germline V gives CDR1 DFQATT, CDR2 SNEGSKA (reference sequence). This CDR3 contains 14 residues. V was trimmed by 7 bases and J by 5 bases, leaving 20 bases between them. The CDR3 loop is CSVLSQGRGYGYTF. As DNA, the CDR3 is TGCAGTGTCCTTTCACAGGGACGGGGTTATGGCTACACCTTC.

This sequence joins TRBV5-1 and TRBJ1-6; a possible D gene is TRBD1 (5 bases). Trimming shortened V by 0 bases and J by 7 bases, and 8 bases separated the two germline ends. CDR3 size: 14 residues. Germline V gives CDR1 SGHRS, CDR2 YFSETQ. The CDR3 is CASSLGRDNSPLHF. The CDR3 DNA follows: TGCGCCAGCAGCTTGGGTCGGGACAATTCACCCCTCCACTTT.

A few counts support this clonotype. The chain employs TRBV4-2 and TRBJ2-5, with D possibly called TRBD1 or TRBD2 (5 bases each). CDR1 is LGHNA and CDR2 is YNFKEQ in the germline V gene. The V end was cut by 0 bases, the J end by 5 bases, with 10 bases between. CDR3 length: 14 residues. In nucleotides, the CDR3 is TGTGCCAGCAGCCAAGAATGGGGGTTGGAGACCCAGTACTTC. This codes for CASSQEWGLETQYF.

This clonotype appeared a few times. The CDR3 reads CASSLSGGDGYTF. The CDR3 bases are TGTGCCAGCAGTTTATCAGGGGGCGATGGCTACACCTTC. The chain employs TRBV12-3 or TRBV12-4 and TRBJ1-2; 8 positions match TRBD1. J gave up 6 bases and V 2 bases, and 2 bases lay outside the gene matches. This CDR3 has 13 amino acids.

This clonotype was detected a few times. The chain employs TRBV2 and TRBJ2-5; TRBD2 matches 7 bases. Germline V gives CDR1 SNHLY, CDR2 FYNNEI. CDR3 length: 15 amino acids. V was pared by 4 bases and J by 0 bases, with 5 bases of the junction left unmatched. As DNA, the CDR3 is TGTGCCAGCAGTGCAGCGGGACTGTACCAAGAGACCCAGTACTTC. As protein: CASSAAGLYQETQYF.

V gene TRBV11-2 combines with J gene TRBJ1-1, with D perhaps TRBD1 (6 bases). The CDR3 runs to 15 residues. V was shortened by 1 base and J by 3 bases, with 12 bases between the two germline ends. Germline loops: CDR1 SGHAT, CDR2 FQNNGV. Written as DNA, the CDR3 is TGTGCCAGCAGCTTAGGGGGGGCGCGGGACACTGAAGCTTTCTTT. Amino acids: CASSLGGARDTEAFF. Full variable domain (outside the CDR3, taken from reference TRBV11-2 and TRBJ1-1): EAGVAQSPRYKIIEKRQSVAFWCNPISGHATLYWYQQILGQGPKLLIQFQNNGVVDDSQLPKDRFSAERLKGVDSTLKIQPAKLEDSAVYLCASSLGGARDTEAFFGQGTRLTVV.

This clonotype was found many times. The chain combines TRBV30 with TRBJ1-2; perhaps TRBD1 as D (5 bases). This CDR3 is 12 amino acids long. The V and J ends lost 1 base and 4 bases respectively, with 7 bases between them. Germline loops: CDR1 GTSNPN, CDR2 SVGIG (reference sequence). The CDR3 here is CAWSAGGYGYTF. CDR3 sequence (DNA): TGTGCCTGGAGTGCGGGGGGCTATGGCTACACCTTC.

This clonotype was seen a few times. This rearrangement joins TRBV20-1 to TRBJ2-7; 7 bases line up with TRBD2. CDR1 is DFQATT and CDR2 is SNEGSKA in the germline V gene (reference sequence). This CDR3 is 12 amino acids long. The trim removed 0 bases at V and 6 bases at J, leaving 2 bases unmatched. CDR3 protein: CSAREGGSEQYV. Here the CDR3 DNA reads TGCAGTGCTAGAGAGGGGGGGAGCGAGCAGTACGTC.

The rearrangement uses TRBV29-1 and TRBJ1-2; 7 bases line up with TRBD1. Germline V lookup: CDR1 SQVTM, CDR2 ANQGSEA. The ends lost 3 bases at V and 4 bases at J; junction bases unmatched: 11. CDR3 length: 15 amino acids. CDR3: CSVEKTGTALYGYTF. In DNA, the CDR3 is TGCAGCGTTGAGAAGACAGGGACGGCCCTCTATGGCTACACCTTC.

J is TRBJ2-1 and V is TRBV9, with D possibly being TRBD1 (6 bases). Trimming left V 3 bases short and J 0 bases short, with 16 bases between. There are 17 residues in the CDR3. Looked up from germline, CDR1 is SGDLS and CDR2 is YYNGEE. The CDR3 DNA follows: TGTGCCAGCAGCGCCCTGACAGGTCCGAGCTCCTACAATGAGCAGTTCTTC. It encodes CASSALTGPSSYNEQFF.

This clonotype was picked up a small number of times. This rearrangement joins TRBV27 to TRBJ2-1; maybe TRBD2 (6 bases). V lost 5 bases to trimming and J lost 6 bases, with 11 bases between them. This CDR3 has 13 amino acids. Germline CDR1 MNHEY, CDR2 SMNVEV (reference sequence). CDR3 in DNA: TGTGCCAGCAGTCCGTCCGGGGGCAATGAGCAGTTCTTC. This gives the protein CASSPSGGNEQFF.

The V and J genes are TRBV7-8 and TRBJ1-5; a weak D match, TRBD1 (5 bases). The CDR3 is made up of 15 amino acids. Per germline, CDR1 SGHVS and CDR2 FQNEAQ. Trimming removed 4 bases from V and 7 bases from J, with 17 bases in between. The CDR3 spells CASSSVVAGIQPQHF. The CDR3 DNA reads TGTGCCAGCAGCTCGGTGGTGGCAGGGATCCAGCCCCAGCATTTT.

The chain links TRBV5-1 to TRBJ2-1, with a weak D call TRBD1 (6 bases). V lost 7 bases, J lost 4 bases, and 15 bases lay in between. The germline V gene encodes CDR1 SGHRS and CDR2 YFSETQ. The CDR3 contains 14 residues. The chain's CDR3 is CASQAGDRYNEQFF. Written as DNA, the CDR3 is TGCGCCAGCCAAGCAGGGGACCGATACAATGAGCAGTTCTTC.

V gene TRBV7-9 combines with J gene TRBJ1-2; tentatively, D is TRBD1 (6 bases). The CDR3 extends over 15 amino acids. The V and J ends lost 5 bases and 2 bases respectively, with 15 bases between them. Looked up from germline, CDR1 is SEHNR and CDR2 is FQNEAQ (reference sequence). The CDR3 region is CASSPGQMVNYGYTF. In DNA form, the CDR3 reads TGTGCCAGCAGCCCCGGACAGATGGTCAACTATGGCTACACCTTC.

This chain joins TRBV28 and TRBJ2-5; unclear D gene. Trimming took off 2 bases at V and 7 bases at J, with 11 bases between the two ends. CDR1 is MDHEN and CDR2 is SYDVKM in the germline V gene. The CDR3 is 13 amino acids. CDR3 sequence reads: CASSLELPGTQYF. The DNA for the CDR3 is TGTGCCAGCAGTTTAGAGCTACCTGGGACCCAGTACTTC.

The V call is TRBV29-1, the J call TRBJ2-7; 11 bases are a match to TRBD1. Germline V gene sequence: CDR1 SQVTM, CDR2 ANQGSEA. This CDR3 contains 14 residues. Trimming removed 5 bases from V and 6 bases from J; junction bases left unmatched: 9. As DNA, the CDR3 is TGCAGCGTTTTTAGAGGACAGGGGGCGCGCGAGCAGTACTTC. Its protein product is CSVFRGQGAREQYF.

This clonotype was observed a single time. The genes are TRBV6-1 and TRBJ2-2, with 8 bases aligning to TRBD1. V shed 7 bases and J 3 bases; nucleotides not matched to a gene: 4. The CDR3 has 14 amino acids. Germline-derived CDR1 and CDR2 are MNHNS and SASEGT. The CDR3 loop reads CASTNRGDTGELFF. The CDR3 bases are TGTGCCAGCACTAACAGGGGGGACACCGGGGAGCTGTTTTTT.

This rearrangement joins TRBV4-2 to TRBJ2-5; 10 nucleotides agree with TRBD1. There are 17 residues in the CDR3. Unmatched junction bases numbered 7, after V lost 3 bases and J lost 0 bases. CDR1 is LGHNA and CDR2 is YNFKEQ in the germline V gene. The CDR3 sequence: CASSQGGTGAHQETQYF. The CDR3 DNA reads as TGTGCCAGCAGCCAGGGTGGGACAGGGGCCCACCAAGAGACCCAGTACTTC.

The rearrangement uses TRBV7-9 and TRBJ1-4; D might be TRBD1 (6 bases). Trimming shortened V by 6 bases and J by 5 bases, and 19 bases separated the two germline ends. This CDR3 is 16 amino acids long. Germline CDR1 SEHNR, CDR2 FQNEAQ (reference sequence). The CDR3 coding sequence is TGTGCCAGCAGTTCAGGGGCGCCAGCCAGAAATGAAAAACTGTTTTTT. Encoded protein: CASSSGAPARNEKLFF.

V gene TRBV4-2 combines with J gene TRBJ2-7; tentative D call: TRBD2 (5 bases). CDR1 and CDR2 (germline): LGHNA, YNFKEQ. Trimming cost V 4 bases and J 2 bases, with 12 bases left between them. This CDR3 comprises 14 residues. The CDR3 coding sequence is TGTGCCAGCAGCCCGAACCGGGAAGCCTACGAGCAGTACTTC. It specifies CASSPNREAYEQYF.

The rearrangement uses TRBV5-1 and TRBJ2-1, with unresolved D. Trimming removed 0 bases at V and 8 bases at J, with 3 bases between. The germline CDR1 and CDR2 sequences are SGHRS and YFSETQ. The CDR3 sequence is 11 residues long. CDR3 nucleotide sequence: TGCGCCAGCAGCTTGGACGATGAGCAGTTCTTC. Amino acids: CASSLDDEQFF.

The chain uses TRBV6-6 and TRBJ1-2, with a weak D call TRBD1 (5 bases). V was cut by 8 bases and J by 2 bases, with 9 bases left in between. The germline CDR1 and CDR2 sequences are MNHNY and SVGAGI (reference sequence). The CDR3 is made up of 12 amino acids. The CDR3 loop reads CASVRGNYGYTF. The DNA of the CDR3 is TGTGCCAGCGTGCGGGGGAACTATGGCTACACCTTC.

The J gene is TRBJ1-5, the V gene TRBV7-2, with D unresolved. The V gene's germline CDR1 is SGHTA and CDR2 FQGNSA. The V and J ends lost 5 bases and 3 bases respectively, with 11 bases between them. The CDR3 consists of 14 residues. In DNA, the CDR3 is TGTGCCAGCAGCCGGACCCACAACAATCAGCCCCAGCATTTT. Translation gives CASSRTHNNQPQHF.

The V gene is TRBV10-2, the J gene TRBJ2-3; 11 bases align to TRBD2. This CDR3 region has 15 residues. Germline CDR1 reads WSHSY; CDR2 reads SAAADI. V lost 6 bases and J lost 3; bases outside the gene matches: 5. CDR3 DNA: TGCGCCAGCAGACGGACTAGCGGGTTGACAGATACGCAGTATTTT. This sequence encodes CASRRTSGLTDTQYF.

The chain has TRBV7-2 and TRBJ1-6, with D uncertain. The germline CDR1 and CDR2 sequences are SGHTA and FQGNSA. V gave up 1 base and J gave up 5 bases, with 9 bases separating them. The length of the CDR3 is 15 residues. The CDR3 bases are TGTGCCAGCAGCTTAGGGGCCGTTAATAATTCACCCCTCCACTTT. This gives the protein CASSLGAVNNSPLHF.

V is TRBV4-3 and J is TRBJ1-4; 7 bases line up with TRBD1. Per germline, CDR1 LGHNA and CDR2 YSLEER. This CDR3 has 16 residues. The J segment lost 3 bases and the V segment lost 0 bases, leaving 4 bases of the junction unmatched. CDR3 DNA: TGCGCCAGCAGCCAAGATCCGACAGGGTCTAATGAAAAACTGTTTTTT. Translating it yields CASSQDPTGSNEKLFF.

The genes are TRBV7-3 and TRBJ2-1; either TRBD1 or TRBD2 may supply D (7 bases each). CDR1 is SGHTA, CDR2 FQGTGA, per germline. This CDR3 contains 15 residues. V gave up 1 base and J gave up 8 bases, with 15 bases separating them. The chain's CDR3 is CASSLIPAGGDEQFF. CDR3 sequence (DNA): TGTGCCAGCAGCTTAATTCCGGCAGGGGGGGATGAGCAGTTCTTC. Full variable domain (missing parts from reference TRBV7-3 and TRBJ2-1): GAGVSQTPSNKVTEKGKYVELRCDPISGHTALYWYRQSLGQGPEFLIYFQGTGAADDSGLPNDRFFAVRPEGSVSTLKIQRTERGDSAVYLCASSLIPAGGDEQFFGPGTRLTVL.